The 5 T cell receptor beta chains below come from one sample, sequenced in a study of OX40 agonist ivuxolimab in advanced cancers. Assay: immunoSEQ multiplex PCR; the TCRdb copy retains only in-frame clones and omits some. The sample lists around 74,000 clones, approximately 85% occurring once. This specimen was CD4+ or CD8+ T cells sorted from blood, taken in a trial of the OX40 agonist ivuxolimab. The receptors were sampled from an adult with an advanced solid tumor such as melanoma, head and neck, liver or kidney cancer.

The chain recombines TRBV5-6 with TRBJ1-3, with 8 bases fitting TRBD1. The CDR3 sequence is 16 residues long. The junction had 4 bases not matched to a gene; V was cut back by 2 bases and J by 0 bases. Germline CDR1 is SGHDT and CDR2 is YYEEEE. CDR3 in amino acids: CASSLHGTGSGNTIYF. CDR3 in DNA: TGTGCCAGCAGCTTACACGGGACAGGCTCTGGAAACACCATATATTTT.

The CDR3 spells CASYVAKNTEAFF. The CDR3 nucleotides are TGTGCCAGTTATGTGGCCAAGAACACTGAAGCTTTCTTT. The chain joins TRBV28 to TRBJ1-1; D is undetermined. The CDR3 spans 13 residues. V gave up 9 bases and J gave up 1 base, with 12 bases separating them. Germline lookup yields CDR1 MDHEN and CDR2 SYDVKM.

With regard to this clone: The sample carries other DNA sequences with the same CDR3. The chain combines TRBV18 with TRBJ1-1, with D possibly matching TRBD1 (5 bases). The ends were cut back, 3 bases at V and 0 bases at J, with 11 bases in the middle. CDR1 is KGHSH and CDR2 is LQKENI in the germline V gene. The CDR3 is 15 amino acids. CDR3 coding DNA: TGTGCCAGCTCACCTCAGGGTTCCATGAACACTGAAGCTTTCTTT. It specifies CASSPQGSMNTEAFF.

Note on this clone: Other DNA sequences in the sample encode the same CDR3. The CDR3: CASSPDRLNTEAFF. CDR3 coding DNA: TGTGCCAGCTCACCAGACAGGTTGAACACTGAAGCTTTCTTT. The chain employs TRBV18 and TRBJ1-1; possible D gene TRBD1, 6 bases. V lost 2 bases, J lost 0 bases, and 7 bases lay in between. CDR1 and CDR2 from the germline V gene are KGHSH and LQKENI. CDR3 length: 14 residues.

The chain recombines TRBV5-1 with TRBJ1-2, with D possibly matching TRBD1 (5 bases). This CDR3 region has 11 residues. Germline V CDR1 and CDR2: SGHRS, YFSETQ. The germline V and J ends were trimmed by 9 bases and 8 bases, with 14 bases remaining between them. CDR3 sequence (DNA): TGCGCCATCAGGGTGGAGGGAGGCTACACCTTC. Translation gives CAIRVEGGYTF.